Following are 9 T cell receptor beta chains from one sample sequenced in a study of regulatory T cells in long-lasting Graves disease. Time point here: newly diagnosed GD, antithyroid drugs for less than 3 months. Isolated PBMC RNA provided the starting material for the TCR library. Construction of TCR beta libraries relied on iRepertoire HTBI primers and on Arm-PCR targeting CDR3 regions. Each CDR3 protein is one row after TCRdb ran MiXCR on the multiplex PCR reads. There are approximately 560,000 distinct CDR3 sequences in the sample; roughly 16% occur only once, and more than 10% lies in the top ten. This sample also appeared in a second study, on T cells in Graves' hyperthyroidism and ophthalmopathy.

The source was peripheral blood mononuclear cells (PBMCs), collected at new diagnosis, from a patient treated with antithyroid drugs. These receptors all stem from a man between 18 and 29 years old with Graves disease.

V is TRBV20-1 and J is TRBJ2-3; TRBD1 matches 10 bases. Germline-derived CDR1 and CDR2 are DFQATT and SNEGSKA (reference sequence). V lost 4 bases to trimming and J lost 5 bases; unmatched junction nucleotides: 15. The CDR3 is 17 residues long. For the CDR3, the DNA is TGCAGTGCTACAACCCCGTTGGACAGGGGGTCGGAAGATACGCAGTATTTT. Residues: CSATTPLDRGSEDTQYF.

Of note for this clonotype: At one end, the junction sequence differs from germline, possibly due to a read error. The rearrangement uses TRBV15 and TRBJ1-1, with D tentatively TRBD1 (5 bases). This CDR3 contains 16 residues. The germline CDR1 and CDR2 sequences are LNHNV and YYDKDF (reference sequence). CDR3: CVTSRARGPTHTEAFF. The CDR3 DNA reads TGTGTCACCAGCAGAGCGCGGGGCCCTACCCACACTGAAGCTTTCTTT.

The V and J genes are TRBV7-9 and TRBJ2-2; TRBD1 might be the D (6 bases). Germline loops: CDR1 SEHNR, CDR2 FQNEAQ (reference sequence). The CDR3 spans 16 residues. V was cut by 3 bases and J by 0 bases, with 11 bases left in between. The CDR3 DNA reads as TGTGCCAGCAGCTTGTCGGACAGCCCGAACACCGGGGAGCTGTTTTTT. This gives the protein CASSLSDSPNTGELFF.

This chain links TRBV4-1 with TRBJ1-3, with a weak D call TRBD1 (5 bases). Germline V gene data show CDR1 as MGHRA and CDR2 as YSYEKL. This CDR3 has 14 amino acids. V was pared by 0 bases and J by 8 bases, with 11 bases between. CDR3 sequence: CASSQESQGDTIYF. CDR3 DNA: TGCGCCAGCAGCCAAGAGAGCCAGGGAGACACCATATATTTT.

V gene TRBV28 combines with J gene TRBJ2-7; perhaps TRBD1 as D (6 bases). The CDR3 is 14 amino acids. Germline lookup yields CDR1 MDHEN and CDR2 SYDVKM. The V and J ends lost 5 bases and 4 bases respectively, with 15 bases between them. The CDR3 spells CASSQPPTGYEQYF. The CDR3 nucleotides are TGTGCCAGCAGTCAACCGCCTACAGGGTACGAGCAGTACTTC.

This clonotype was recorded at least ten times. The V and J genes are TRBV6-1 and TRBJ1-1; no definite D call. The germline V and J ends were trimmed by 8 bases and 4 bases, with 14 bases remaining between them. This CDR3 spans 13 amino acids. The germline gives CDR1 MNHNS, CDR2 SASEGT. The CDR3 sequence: CASGETRGTEAFF. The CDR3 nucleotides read TGTGCCAGCGGCGAAACCCGGGGCACTGAAGCTTTCTTT.

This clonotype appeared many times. The DNA of the CDR3 is TGTGCCAGTAGCGGGATGCCCGGGCAGACGTACCAAGAGACCCAGTACTTC. Encoded protein: CASSGMPGQTYQETQYF. The chain links TRBV19 to TRBJ2-5; D perhaps matches TRBD2 (5 bases). Germline CDR1 is LNHDA and CDR2 is SQIVND (reference sequence). Trimming pared 6 bases from V and 0 bases from J, leaving 20 bases between. This CDR3 comprises 17 residues. Full variable domain (remainder filled in from reference TRBV19 and TRBJ2-5): DGGITQSPKYLFRKEGQNVTLSCEQNLNHDAMYWYRQDPGQGLRLIYYSQIVNDFQKGDIAEGYSVSREKKESFPLTVTSAQKNPTAFYLCASSGMPGQTYQETQYFGPGTRLLVL.

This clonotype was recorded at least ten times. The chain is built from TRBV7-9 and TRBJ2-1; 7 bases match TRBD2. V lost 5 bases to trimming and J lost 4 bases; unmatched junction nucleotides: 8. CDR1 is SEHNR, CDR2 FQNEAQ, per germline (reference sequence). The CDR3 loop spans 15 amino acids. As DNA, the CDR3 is TGTGCCAGCAGCCAATTGGGGAGGGAGTACAATGAGCAGTTCTTC. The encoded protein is CASSQLGREYNEQFF.

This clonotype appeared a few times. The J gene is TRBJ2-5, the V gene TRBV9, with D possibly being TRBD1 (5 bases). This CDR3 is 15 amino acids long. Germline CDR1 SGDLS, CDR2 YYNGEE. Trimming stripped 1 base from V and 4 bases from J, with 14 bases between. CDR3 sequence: CASSVQGSLGETQYF. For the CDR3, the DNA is TGTGCCAGCAGCGTACAGGGATCATTGGGAGAGACCCAGTACTTC.